This T cell receptor beta chain derives from a study of Ad26.COV2.S vaccination and SARS-CoV-2 variants. Study context: Trial arm assignment for the donor was COV1001 Ad26.COV2.S. In the study, Ad26.COV2.S was injected intramuscularly once, or twice 56 days apart.

Germline lookup yields CDR1 SGHRS and CDR2 YFSETQ. CDR3 length: 15 amino acids. V shed 0 bases and J shed 1 base, with 9 bases lying between them. Treatment reported: about 20 received Ad26.COV2.S at low or high dose, single or two shots; roughly five received placebo; per-sample allocation not given. Repertoires come from day 63 after the first vaccine or placebo injection. Using immunoSEQ multiplex PCR, the repertoire was profiled, and TCRdb retains in-frame clones only, with some absent. The sample lists about 350,000 clones, about 86% occurring once. This TCR was recovered from a person aged 18-65 years who received the Ad26.COV2.S COVID-19 vaccine or a placebo. The material sequenced was peripheral blood, taken in a trial of Ad26.COV2.S vaccine versus placebo. This rearrangement joins TRBV5-1 to TRBJ2-3, with D possibly TRBD2 on 5 matching bases. CDR3 DNA sequence: TGCGCCAGCAGCTTGGGAGGGTCCCGCACAGATACGCAGTATTTT. It yields the protein CASSLGGSRTDTQYF.